Here is one T cell receptor (beta chain) with its context. Antigen specificity is unknown. As defined, naive CD8 cells were CD45RO-negative and positively selected for CCR7, with terminally differentiated effector memory CD45RA+ cells excluded. Each sorted subset replicate got 200 ng genomic DNA, roughly 30,000 genomes. Clones were sequenced by immunoSEQ multiplex PCR, and TCRdb holds only the in-frame ones, with some missing. This table has around 2.1 million clones, approximately 94% appearing once. The data originate from a study of shared clonotypes between healthy human individuals. Study-level points and caveats: Four donors shared around 5% of their naive CD4 clonotypes. The expectation was that sequencing depth would affect clonotype sharing among donors.

The V segment lost 6 bases and the J segment 7 bases; nucleotides outside the gene matches: 12. This CDR3 comprises 18 residues. Germline CDR1 and CDR2: ENHRY and SYGVKD. The chain has TRBV10-3 and TRBJ2-1, with 16 bases that match TRBD2. Specimen: naive CD8+ T cells from PBMCs. The clonotype was recovered from a man aged 18 to 29 in good health. Some clones in this sample may be carry-over from other donors' samples. CDR3: CAISTPGLAGGPQNEQFF. The CDR3 DNA reads TGTGCCATCAGCACCCCGGGACTAGCGGGAGGGCCTCAGAATGAGCAGTTCTTC.